This T cell receptor beta chain derives from a study of cytomegalovirus exposure and HLA in healthy donors. At the level of the study: The same platform used for the approximately 670 first-cohort repertoires was also used for the 130 or so validation repertoires, as a later analysis reported.

Whole-study results and caveats: Rare sequences made up most TCRs, while some public TCRs were found in many donors. Later, an analysis found that TCR clusters from the first cohort tended to co-occur in the roughly 110 validation repertoires.

Assay used: immunoSEQ multiplex PCR; TCRdb lists only in-frame clones, some missing. The profile shows approximately 140,000 clones, 80% to 90% of them singletons. Note on this clone: Its antigen is unidentified.

The sample taken for sequencing was PBMCs. This clonotype was sampled from a woman between 18 and 29 years old in good health and CMV-seropositive.

The CDR3 reads CATTGGGGYTF. CDR3 in DNA: TGTGCCACCACGGGGGGGGGTGGCTACACCTTC. The genes are TRBV6-5 and TRBJ1-2, with D possibly being TRBD1 (5 bases). Germline lookup yields CDR1 MNHEY and CDR2 SVGAGI. The V gene lost 10 bases and the J gene lost 7 bases, with 13 bases spanning the gap. The CDR3 contains 11 residues.